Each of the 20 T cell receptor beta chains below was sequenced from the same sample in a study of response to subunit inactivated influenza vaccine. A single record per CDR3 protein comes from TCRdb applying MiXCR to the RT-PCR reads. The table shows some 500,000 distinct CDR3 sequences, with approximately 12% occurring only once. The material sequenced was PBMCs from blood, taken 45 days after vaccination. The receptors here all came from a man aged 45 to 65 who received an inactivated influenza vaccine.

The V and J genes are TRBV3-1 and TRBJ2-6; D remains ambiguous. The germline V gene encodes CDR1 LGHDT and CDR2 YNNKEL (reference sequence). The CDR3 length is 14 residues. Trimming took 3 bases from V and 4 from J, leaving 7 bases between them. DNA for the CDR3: TGTGCCAGCAGCCACCGAGGCGGGGCCAACGTCCTGACTTTC. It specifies CASSHRGGANVLTF.

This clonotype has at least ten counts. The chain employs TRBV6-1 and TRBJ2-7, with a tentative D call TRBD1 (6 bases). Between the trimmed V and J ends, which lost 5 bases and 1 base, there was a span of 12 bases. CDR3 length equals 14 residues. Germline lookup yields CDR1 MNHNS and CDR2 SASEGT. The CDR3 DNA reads TGTGCCAGCAGTCGGGACACCGTTTCCTACGAGCAGTACTTC. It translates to CASSRDTVSYEQYF.

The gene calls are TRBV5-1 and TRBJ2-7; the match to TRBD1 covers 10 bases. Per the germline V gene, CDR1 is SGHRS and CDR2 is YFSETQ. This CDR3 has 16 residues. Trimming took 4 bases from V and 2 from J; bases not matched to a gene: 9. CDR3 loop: CASSLGAGTGAYEQYF. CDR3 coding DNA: TGCGCCAGCAGCCTAGGAGCCGGGACAGGGGCCTACGAGCAGTACTTC.

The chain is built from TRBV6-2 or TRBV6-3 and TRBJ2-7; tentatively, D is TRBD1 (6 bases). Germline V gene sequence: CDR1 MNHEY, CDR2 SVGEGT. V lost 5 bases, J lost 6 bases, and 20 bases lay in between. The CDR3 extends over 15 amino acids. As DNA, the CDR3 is TGTGCCAGCAGTAAGGACTCTAACAGGGTTCTCGAGCAGTACTTC. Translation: CASSKDSNRVLEQYF.

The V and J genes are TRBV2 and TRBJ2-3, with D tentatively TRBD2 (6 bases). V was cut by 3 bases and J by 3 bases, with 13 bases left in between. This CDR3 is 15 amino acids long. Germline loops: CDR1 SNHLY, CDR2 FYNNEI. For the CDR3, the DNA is TGTGCCAGCAGTGAGCTAGCGTCCCTGACAGATACGCAGTATTTT. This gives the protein CASSELASLTDTQYF.

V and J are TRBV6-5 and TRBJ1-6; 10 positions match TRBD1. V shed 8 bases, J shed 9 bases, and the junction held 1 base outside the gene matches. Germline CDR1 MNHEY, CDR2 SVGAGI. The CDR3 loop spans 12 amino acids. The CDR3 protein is CASGTGVSPLHF. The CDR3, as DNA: TGTGCCAGCGGGACAGGGGTTTCACCCCTCCACTTT.

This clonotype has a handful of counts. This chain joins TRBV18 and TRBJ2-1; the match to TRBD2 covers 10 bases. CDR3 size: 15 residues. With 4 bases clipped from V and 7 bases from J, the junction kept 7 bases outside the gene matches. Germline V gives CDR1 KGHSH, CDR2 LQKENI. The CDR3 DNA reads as TGTGCCAGCTCACTCCAGCGGGAGGGCCAGAATGAGCAGTTCTTC. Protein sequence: CASSLQREGQNEQFF.

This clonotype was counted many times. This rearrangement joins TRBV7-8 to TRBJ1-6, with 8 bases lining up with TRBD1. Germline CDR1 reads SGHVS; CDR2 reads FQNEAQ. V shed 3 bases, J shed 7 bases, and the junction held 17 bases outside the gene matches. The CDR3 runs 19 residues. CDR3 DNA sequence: TGTGCCAGCAGCTTCCGCCGACAGGGGATCCTTGAGAAAAATTCACCCCTCCACTTT. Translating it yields CASSFRRQGILEKNSPLHF. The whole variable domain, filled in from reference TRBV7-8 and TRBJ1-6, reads GAGVSQSPRYKVAKRGQDVALRCDPISGHVSLFWYQQALGQGPEFLTYFQNEAQLDKSGLPSDRFFAERPEGSVSTLKIQRTQQEDSAVYLCASSFRRQGILEKNSPLHFGNGTRLTVT.

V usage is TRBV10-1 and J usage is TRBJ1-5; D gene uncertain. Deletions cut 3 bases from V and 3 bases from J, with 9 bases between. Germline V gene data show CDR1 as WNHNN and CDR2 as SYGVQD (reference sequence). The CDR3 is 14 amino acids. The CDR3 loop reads CASSDGQTNQPQHF. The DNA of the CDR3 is TGCGCCAGCAGTGATGGTCAGACCAATCAGCCCCAGCATTTT.

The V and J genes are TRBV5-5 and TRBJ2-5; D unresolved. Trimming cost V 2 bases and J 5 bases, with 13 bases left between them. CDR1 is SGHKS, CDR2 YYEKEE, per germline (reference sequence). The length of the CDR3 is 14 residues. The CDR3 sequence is CASSFVTDGETQYF. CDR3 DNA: TGTGCCAGCAGCTTCGTTACGGACGGGGAGACCCAGTACTTC.

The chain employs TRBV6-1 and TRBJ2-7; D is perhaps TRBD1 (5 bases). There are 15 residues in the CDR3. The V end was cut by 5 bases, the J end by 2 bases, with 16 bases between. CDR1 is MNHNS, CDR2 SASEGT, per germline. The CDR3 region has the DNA TGTGCCAGCAGTCCCTGGGGCGCGACCCCCTACGAGCAGTACTTC. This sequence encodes CASSPWGATPYEQYF.

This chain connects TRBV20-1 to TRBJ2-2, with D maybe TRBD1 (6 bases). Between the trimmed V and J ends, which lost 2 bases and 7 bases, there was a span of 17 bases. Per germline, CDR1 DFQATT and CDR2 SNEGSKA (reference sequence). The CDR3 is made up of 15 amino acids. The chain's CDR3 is CSARKLQGKGGELFF. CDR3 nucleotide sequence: TGCAGTGCTAGAAAACTACAGGGAAAAGGCGGGGAGCTGTTTTTT.

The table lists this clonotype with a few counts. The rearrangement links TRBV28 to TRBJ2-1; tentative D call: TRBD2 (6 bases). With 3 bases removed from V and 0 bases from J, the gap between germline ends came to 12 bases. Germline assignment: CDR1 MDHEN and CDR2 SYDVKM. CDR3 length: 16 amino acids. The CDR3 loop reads CASSFLAGLSYNEQFF. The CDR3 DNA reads TGTGCCAGCAGTTTTCTCGCGGGACTCTCCTACAATGAGCAGTTCTTC.

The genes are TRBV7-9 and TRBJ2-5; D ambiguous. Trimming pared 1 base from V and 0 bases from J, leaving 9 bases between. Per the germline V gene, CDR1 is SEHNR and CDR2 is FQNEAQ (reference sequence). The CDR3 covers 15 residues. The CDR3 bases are TGTGCCAGCAGCTTAGTAGGGCAGGACCAAGAGACCCAGTACTTC. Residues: CASSLVGQDQETQYF.

As DNA, the CDR3 is TGTGCCAGTAGTAGCGGACAGGGTCAACTCATGAACACTGAAGCTTTCTTT. Amino acids: CASSSGQGQLMNTEAFF. V is TRBV19 and J is TRBJ1-1; 8 nucleotides match TRBD1. This CDR3 has 17 amino acids. With 4 bases clipped from V and 0 bases from J, the junction kept 10 bases outside the gene matches. Per the germline V gene, CDR1 is LNHDA and CDR2 is SQIVND (reference sequence).

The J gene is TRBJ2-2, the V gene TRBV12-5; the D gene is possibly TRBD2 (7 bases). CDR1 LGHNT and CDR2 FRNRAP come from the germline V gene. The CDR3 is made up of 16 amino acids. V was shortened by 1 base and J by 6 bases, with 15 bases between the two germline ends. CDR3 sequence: CASGLEAGARPGELFF. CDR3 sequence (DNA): TGTGCTAGTGGTTTGGAGGCGGGGGCGCGTCCCGGGGAGCTGTTTTTT.

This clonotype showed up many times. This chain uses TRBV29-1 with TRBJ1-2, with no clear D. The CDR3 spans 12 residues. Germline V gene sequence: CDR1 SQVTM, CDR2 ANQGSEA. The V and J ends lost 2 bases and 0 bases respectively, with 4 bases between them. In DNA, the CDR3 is TGCAGCGTTGAATCATCTAACTATGGCTACACCTTC. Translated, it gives CSVESSNYGYTF.

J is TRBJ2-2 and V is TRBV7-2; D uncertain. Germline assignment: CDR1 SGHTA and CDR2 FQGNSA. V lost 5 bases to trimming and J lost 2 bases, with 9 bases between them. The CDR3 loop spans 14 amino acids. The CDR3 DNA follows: TGTGCCAGCAGCGTTAGGGTTAACACCGGGGAGCTGTTTTTT. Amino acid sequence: CASSVRVNTGELFF.

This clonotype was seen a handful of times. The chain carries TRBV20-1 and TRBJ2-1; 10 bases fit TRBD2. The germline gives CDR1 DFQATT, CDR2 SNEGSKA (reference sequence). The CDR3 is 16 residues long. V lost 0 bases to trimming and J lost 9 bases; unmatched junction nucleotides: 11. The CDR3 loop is CSARDLRLAGASEQFF. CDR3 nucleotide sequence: TGCAGTGCTAGAGATTTGCGGCTAGCGGGAGCGAGTGAGCAGTTCTTC.

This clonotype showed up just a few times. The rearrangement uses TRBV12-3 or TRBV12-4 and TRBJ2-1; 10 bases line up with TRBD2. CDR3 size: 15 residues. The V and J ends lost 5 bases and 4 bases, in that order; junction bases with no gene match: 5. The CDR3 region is CASSQTSGRYNEQFF. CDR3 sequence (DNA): TGTGCCAGCAGTCAGACTAGCGGGCGTTACAATGAGCAGTTCTTC.